The T cell receptor beta chain described here comes from a study of shared clonotypes between healthy human individuals. Germline V CDR1 and CDR2: LNHDA, SQIVND (reference sequence). The ends were cut back, 3 bases at V and 0 bases at J, with 6 bases in the middle. The CDR3 spans 14 residues. TCRdb's copy holds only in-frame clones and misses some; the assay was immunoSEQ multiplex PCR. The data show 950,000 to 1,300,000 clones, about 70% seen once. Investigators divided CD4+ cells into CD45RA+ naive and CD45RA-negative memory subsets. Sequenced input: memory CD4+ T cells sorted from blood. Subset defined: CD45RA-negative fraction. This sequence was found in a man between 18 and 29 years old in good health. J is TRBJ2-1 and V is TRBV19; D unclear. In DNA form, the CDR3 reads TGTGCCAGTAGTATCGTGGACTCCTACAATGAGCAGTTCTTC. Amino acids: CASSIVDSYNEQFF. The whole variable domain, filled in from reference TRBV19 and TRBJ2-1, reads DGGITQSPKYLFRKEGQNVTLSCEQNLNHDAMYWYRQDPGQGLRLIYYSQIVNDFQKGDIAEGYSVSREKKESFPLTVTSAQKNPTAFYLCASSIVDSYNEQFFGPGTRLTVL.